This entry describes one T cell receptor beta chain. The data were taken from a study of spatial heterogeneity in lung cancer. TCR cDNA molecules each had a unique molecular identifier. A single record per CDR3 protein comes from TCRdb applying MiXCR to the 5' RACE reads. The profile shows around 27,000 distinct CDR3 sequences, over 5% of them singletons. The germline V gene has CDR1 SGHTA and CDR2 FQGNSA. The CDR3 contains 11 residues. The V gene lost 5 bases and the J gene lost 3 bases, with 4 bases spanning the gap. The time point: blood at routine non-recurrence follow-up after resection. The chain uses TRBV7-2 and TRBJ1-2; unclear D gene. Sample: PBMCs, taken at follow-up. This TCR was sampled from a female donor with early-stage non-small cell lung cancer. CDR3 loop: CASSPDYGYTF. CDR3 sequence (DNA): TGTGCCAGCAGCCCTGACTATGGCTACACCTTC.